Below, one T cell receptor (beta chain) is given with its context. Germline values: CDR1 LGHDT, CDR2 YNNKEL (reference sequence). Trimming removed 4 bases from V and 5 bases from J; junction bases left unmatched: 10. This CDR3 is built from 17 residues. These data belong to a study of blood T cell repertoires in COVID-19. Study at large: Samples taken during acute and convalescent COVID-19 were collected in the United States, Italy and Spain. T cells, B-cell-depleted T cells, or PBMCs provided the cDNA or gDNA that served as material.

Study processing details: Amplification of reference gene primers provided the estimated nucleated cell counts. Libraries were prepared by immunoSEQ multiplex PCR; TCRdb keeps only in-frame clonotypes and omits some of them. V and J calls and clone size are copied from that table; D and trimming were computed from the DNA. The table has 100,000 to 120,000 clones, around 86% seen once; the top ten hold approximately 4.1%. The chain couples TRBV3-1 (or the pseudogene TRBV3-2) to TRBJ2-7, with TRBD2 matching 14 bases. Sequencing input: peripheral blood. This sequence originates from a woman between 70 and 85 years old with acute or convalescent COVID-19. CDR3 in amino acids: CASSRLAGGPWTHEQYF. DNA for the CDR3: TGTGCCAGCAGCCGACTAGCGGGAGGGCCGTGGACCCACGAGCAGTACTTC.